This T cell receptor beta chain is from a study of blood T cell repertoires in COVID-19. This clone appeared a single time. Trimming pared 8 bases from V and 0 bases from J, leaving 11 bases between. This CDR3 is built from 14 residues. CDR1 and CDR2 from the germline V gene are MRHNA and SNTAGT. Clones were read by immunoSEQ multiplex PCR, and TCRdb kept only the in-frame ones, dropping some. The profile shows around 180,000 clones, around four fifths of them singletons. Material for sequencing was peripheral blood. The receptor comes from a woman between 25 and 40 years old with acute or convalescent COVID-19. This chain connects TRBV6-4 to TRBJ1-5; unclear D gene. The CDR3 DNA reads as TGTGCCAGCTGCAGTCACTATAGCAATCAGCCCCAGCATTTT. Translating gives CASCSHYSNQPQHF.